This paragraph covers one T cell receptor beta chain sequence. What it recognizes is unknown. This specimen belongs to a study of response to subunit inactivated influenza vaccine. Notes on the study in general: Seasonal influenza vaccination, on each occasion, was suggested by the authors to recruit few new T cells.

V shed 1 base, J shed 6 bases, and the junction held 2 bases outside the gene matches. Germline V CDR1 and CDR2: SGHAT, FQNNGV. The CDR3 consists of 14 residues. TCRdb independently ran MiXCR on the RT-PCR reads; one entry per CDR3 protein. This table has 500,000 to 550,000 distinct CDR3 sequences, 20% to 25% appearing once. These sequences were also reported in another study, on T cells expressing NK-cell markers. That report notes: TCR beta cDNA was made by 5'RACE template switching with UMIs. Sorting was restricted to alpha-beta TCR T cells by an anti-gamma-delta TCR antibody in several experiments.

The V gene is TRBV11-2, the J gene TRBJ2-2; 7 bases are shared with TRBD1. The sequencing used CD4+ T cells sorted from PBMCs, collected about 13 days after vaccination. This sequence was found in a man aged 45-65 years who received an inactivated influenza vaccine. The CDR3 region has the DNA TGTGCCAGCAGCTTAGTCCAGGGGGCCGGGGAGCTGTTTTTT. It codes for CASSLVQGAGELFF.